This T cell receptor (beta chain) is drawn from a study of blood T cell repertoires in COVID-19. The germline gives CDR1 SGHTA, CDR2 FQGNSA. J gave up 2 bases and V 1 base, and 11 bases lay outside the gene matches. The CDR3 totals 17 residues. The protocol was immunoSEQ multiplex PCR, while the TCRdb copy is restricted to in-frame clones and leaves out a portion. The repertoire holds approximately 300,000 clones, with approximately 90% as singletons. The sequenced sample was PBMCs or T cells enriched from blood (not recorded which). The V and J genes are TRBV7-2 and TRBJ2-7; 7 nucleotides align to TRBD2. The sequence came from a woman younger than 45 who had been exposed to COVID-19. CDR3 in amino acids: CASSLVTLRGTTYEQYF. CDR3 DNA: TGTGCCAGCAGCTTAGTTACCTTGCGGGGGACCACCTACGAGCAGTACTTC.